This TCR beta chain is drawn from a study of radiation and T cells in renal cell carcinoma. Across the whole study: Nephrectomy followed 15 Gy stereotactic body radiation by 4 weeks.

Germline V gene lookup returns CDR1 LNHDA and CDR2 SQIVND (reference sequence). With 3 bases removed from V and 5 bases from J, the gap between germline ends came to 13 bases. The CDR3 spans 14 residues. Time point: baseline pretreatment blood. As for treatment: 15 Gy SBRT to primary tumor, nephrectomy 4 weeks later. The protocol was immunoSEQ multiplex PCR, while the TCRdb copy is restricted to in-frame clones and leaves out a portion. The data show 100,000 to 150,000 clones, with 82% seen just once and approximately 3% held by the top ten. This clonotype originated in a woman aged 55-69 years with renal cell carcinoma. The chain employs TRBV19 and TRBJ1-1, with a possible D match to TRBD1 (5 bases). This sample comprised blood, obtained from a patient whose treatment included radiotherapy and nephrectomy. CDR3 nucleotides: TGTGCCAGTAGTATTGGGGCGGGTAAGACTGAAGCTTTCTTT. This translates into CASSIGAGKTEAFF.